The following is a TCR beta chain sequence with its context. Germline V CDR1 and CDR2: GTSNPN, SVGIG (reference sequence). With 6 bases clipped from V and 2 bases from J, the junction kept 11 bases outside the gene matches. The CDR3 extends over 17 amino acids. These data are taken from a study of T-cell reconstitution after alpha-beta-depleted transplantation in children. It was with unique molecular identifiers that the TCRbeta library was prepared. TCRdb redid the calling of the PCR reads with MiXCR, one entry per CDR3 protein. Among around 380,000 distinct CDR3 sequences listed, approximately 10% were seen once.

This clonotype originated in a human donor who donated a stem cell graft to a child with acute myeloid leukemia. This sample comprised PBMCs from the stem cell graft donor, obtained from the stem cell graft. The chain combines TRBV30 with TRBJ2-6, with 9 bases that match TRBD1. The CDR3 DNA sequence: TGTGCCTGCCATCCGGGACAGGGTATAGCTGGGGCCAACGTCCTGACTTTC. It is translated as CACHPGQGIAGANVLTF.